This T cell receptor (beta chain) was sequenced in a study of cytomegalovirus exposure and HLA in healthy donors. Study-level information: Earlier, 150 million to 200 million T cells were analyzed, and 90 million to 140 million unique TCR beta sequences were found among them.

Regarding this clone: Antigen specificity is unknown.

The primer mix had 60 Vbeta and 13 Jbeta primers. The table came from immunoSEQ multiplex PCR; TCRdb's copy has only in-frame clones and leaves some out. The top ten clones hold 3% to 4% of a sample with around 130,000 clones, under 90% of them seen once. V was clipped by 10 bases and J by 6 bases, with 12 bases between them. The CDR3 has 12 amino acids. CDR1 is WNHNN, CDR2 SYGVQD, per germline (reference sequence). The study's findings and limits: TCR beta sequences numbering 15,000 to 20,000 were associated with HLA alleles at 0.05 false discovery rate in a later analysis. In a later analysis, several top co-occurrence clusters appeared linked to parvovirus B19, influenza, CMV and Epstein-Barr virus. An observed cluster of highly shared sequence variants was recorded as a likely sequencing artifact.

This TCR derives from a woman aged 35 to 49 in good health and CMV-seronegative. The sample consisted of PBMCs. V usage is TRBV10-1 and J usage is TRBJ2-2; no clear D. DNA for the CDR3: TGCGCCACAGGATGGTGGGCCGGGGAGCTGTTTTTT. Protein sequence: CATGWWAGELFF.